This T cell receptor (beta chain) appears in the sequencing data of a study of blood T cells in healthy people across ages. General study results and limits: As age increased, TCR beta diversity per million T cells fell in a roughly linear fashion. Changes seen in expanded clonotypes were possibly confounded by donor CMV status left unknown.

This clonotype was counted between two and nine times. Its cognate antigen is unknown. Trimming shortened V by 2 bases and J by 9 bases, and 18 bases separated the two germline ends. The CDR3 is made up of 15 amino acids. Germline V lookup: CDR1 SGHRS, CDR2 YFSETQ. A second PCR of roughly 7 to 11 cycles used a sample-barcoded 5' primer and a J-beta primer mix. Each cDNA molecule was tagged by a template-switch adaptor with 12 random nucleotides. MiXCR was run by TCRdb on the 5' RACE reads, yielding one entry per CDR3 protein. The sample includes 800,000 or so distinct CDR3 sequences, approximately 65% of them seen just once.

Source material: blood. This TCR was recovered from a man in his thirties or forties in good health. The rearrangement links TRBV5-1 to TRBJ2-1; possibly TRBD1 or TRBD2 for D (6 bases each). CDR3: CASSLRRGAQVEQFF. As DNA, the CDR3 is TGCGCCAGCAGCTTACGGAGGGGGGCGCAGGTTGAGCAGTTCTTC.